This TCR beta chain was sequenced in a study of blood T cell repertoires in COVID-19. Study summary: The cDNA or gDNA used as material had been derived from T cells, B-cell-depleted T cells, or PBMCs.

V gave up 1 base and J gave up 17 bases, with 18 bases separating them. Germline values: CDR1 SGHDT, CDR2 YYEEEE. The CDR3 has 13 amino acids. Sequenced by immunoSEQ multiplex PCR; TCRdb stores in-frame clones only, minus some. The repertoire holds a few hundred thousand clones, with 80% to 95% as singletons. Recruitment covered about 25 US areas and drew participants whose ages spanned roughly 18 to 100 years. In assigning cohorts, the study relied on participant-reported clinical history. Recovered participants had two consecutive negative NP/OP PCR tests, healthcare professional clearance, or symptom resolution.

Material for sequencing was PBMCs or T cells enriched from blood (not recorded which). The sequence was collected from a woman between 25 and 40 years old who had recovered from COVID-19. V gene TRBV5-6 combines with J gene TRBJ1-4, with D maybe TRBD1 (6 bases). CDR3: CASSLRGSVPLFF. In DNA, the CDR3 is TGTGCCAGCAGCTTGAGGGGGTCAGTCCCCCTATTTTTT.